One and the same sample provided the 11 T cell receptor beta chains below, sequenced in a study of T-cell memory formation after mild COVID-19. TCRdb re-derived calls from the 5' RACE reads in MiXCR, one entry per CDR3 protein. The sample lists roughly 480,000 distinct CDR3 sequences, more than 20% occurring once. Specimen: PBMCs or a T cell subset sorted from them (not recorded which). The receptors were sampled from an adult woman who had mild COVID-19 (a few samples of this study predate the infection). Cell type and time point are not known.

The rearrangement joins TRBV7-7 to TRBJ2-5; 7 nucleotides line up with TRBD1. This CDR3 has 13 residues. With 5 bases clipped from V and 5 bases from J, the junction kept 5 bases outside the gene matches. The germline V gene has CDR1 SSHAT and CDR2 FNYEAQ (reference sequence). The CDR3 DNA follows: TGTGCCAGCAGCCCGGACAGGACGGAGACCCAGTACTTC. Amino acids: CASSPDRTETQYF.

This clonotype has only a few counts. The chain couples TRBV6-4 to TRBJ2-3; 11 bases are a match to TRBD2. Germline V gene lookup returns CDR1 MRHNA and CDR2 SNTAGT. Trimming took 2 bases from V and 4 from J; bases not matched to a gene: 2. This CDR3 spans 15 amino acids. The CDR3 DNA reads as TGTGCCAGCAGTGACACTAGCGGGGGATCAGATACGCAGTATTTT. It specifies CASSDTSGGSDTQYF.

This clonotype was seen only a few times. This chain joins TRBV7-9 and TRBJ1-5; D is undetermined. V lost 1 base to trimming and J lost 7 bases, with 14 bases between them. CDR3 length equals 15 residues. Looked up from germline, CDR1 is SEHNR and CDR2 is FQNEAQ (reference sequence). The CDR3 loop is CASSLGFREDQPQHF. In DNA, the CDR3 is TGTGCCAGCAGCTTAGGTTTCCGGGAGGACCAGCCCCAGCATTTT.

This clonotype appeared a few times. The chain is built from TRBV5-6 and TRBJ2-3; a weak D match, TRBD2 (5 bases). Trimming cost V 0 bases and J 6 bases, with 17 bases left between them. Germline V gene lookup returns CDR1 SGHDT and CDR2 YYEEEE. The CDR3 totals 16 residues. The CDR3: CASSLAGGRSMDTQYF. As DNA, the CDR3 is TGTGCCAGCAGCTTGGCCGGAGGCCGTTCAATGGATACGCAGTATTTT.

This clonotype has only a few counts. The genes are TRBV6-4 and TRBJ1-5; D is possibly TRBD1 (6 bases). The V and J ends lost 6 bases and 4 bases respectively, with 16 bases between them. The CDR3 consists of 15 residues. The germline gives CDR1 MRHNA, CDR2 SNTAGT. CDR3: CASRTPGHHNQPQHF. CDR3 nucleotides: TGTGCCAGCAGAACACCGGGACACCATAATCAGCCCCAGCATTTT.

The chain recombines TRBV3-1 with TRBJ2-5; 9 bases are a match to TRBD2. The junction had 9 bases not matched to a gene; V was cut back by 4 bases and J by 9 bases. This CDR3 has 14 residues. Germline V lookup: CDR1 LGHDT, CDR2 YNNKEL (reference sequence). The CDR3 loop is CASSLSGGRGAQYF. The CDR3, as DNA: TGTGCCAGCAGCCTTAGCGGGGGCCGAGGGGCCCAGTACTTC.

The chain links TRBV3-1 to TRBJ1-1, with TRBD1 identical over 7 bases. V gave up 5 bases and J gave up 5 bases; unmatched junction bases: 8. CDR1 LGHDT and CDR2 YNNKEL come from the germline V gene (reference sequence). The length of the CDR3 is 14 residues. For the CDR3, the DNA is TGTGCCAGCAGCTTCTACAGGGGTACTACTGAAGCTTTCTTT. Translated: CASSFYRGTTEAFF.

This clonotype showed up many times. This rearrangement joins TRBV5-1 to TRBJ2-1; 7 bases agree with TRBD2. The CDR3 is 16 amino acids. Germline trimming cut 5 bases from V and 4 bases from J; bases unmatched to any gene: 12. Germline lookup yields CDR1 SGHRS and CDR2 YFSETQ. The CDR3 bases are TGCGCCAGCAGAAGAGATCCGGGACTAACGTACAATGAGCAGTTCTTC. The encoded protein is CASRRDPGLTYNEQFF.

CDR3 nucleotide sequence: TGTGCCAGCAGCTCCAACCCGAACACTAGCGGCCACAATGAGCAGTTCTTC. Its protein is CASSSNPNTSGHNEQFF. The rearrangement links TRBV7-9 to TRBJ2-1, with TRBD2 matching 8 bases. The CDR3 sequence is 17 residues long. The V segment lost 4 bases and the J segment 5 bases; nucleotides outside the gene matches: 13. Germline lookup yields CDR1 SEHNR and CDR2 FQNEAQ (reference sequence).

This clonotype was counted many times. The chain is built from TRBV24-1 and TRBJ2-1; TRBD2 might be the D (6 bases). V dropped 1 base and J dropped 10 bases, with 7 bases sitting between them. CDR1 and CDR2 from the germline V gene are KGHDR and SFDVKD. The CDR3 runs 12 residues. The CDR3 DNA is TGTGCCACCAGTGATTTCAGCGGGGAGCAGTTCTTC. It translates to CATSDFSGEQFF.

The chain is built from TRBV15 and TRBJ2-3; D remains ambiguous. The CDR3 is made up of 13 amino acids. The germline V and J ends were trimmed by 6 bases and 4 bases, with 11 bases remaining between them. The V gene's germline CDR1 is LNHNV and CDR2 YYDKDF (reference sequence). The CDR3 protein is CATSSMTADTQYF. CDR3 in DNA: TGTGCCACCAGTAGTATGACCGCAGATACGCAGTATTTT.